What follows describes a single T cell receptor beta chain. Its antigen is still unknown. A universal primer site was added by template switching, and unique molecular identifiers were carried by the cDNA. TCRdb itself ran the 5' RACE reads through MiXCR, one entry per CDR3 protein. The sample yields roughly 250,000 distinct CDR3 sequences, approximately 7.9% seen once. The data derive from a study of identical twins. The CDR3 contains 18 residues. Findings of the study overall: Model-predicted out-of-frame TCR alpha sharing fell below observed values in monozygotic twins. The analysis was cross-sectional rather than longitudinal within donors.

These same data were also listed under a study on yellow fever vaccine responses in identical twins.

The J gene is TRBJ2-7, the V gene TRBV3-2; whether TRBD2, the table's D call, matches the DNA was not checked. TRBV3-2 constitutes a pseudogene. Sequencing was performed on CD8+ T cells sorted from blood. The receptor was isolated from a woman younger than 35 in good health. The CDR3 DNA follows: TGTGCCTTCAGCCCTGCCTGGCCGACTAGAGGGGGATCCTACGAGCAGTACTTC. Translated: CAFSPAWPTRGGSYEQYF.